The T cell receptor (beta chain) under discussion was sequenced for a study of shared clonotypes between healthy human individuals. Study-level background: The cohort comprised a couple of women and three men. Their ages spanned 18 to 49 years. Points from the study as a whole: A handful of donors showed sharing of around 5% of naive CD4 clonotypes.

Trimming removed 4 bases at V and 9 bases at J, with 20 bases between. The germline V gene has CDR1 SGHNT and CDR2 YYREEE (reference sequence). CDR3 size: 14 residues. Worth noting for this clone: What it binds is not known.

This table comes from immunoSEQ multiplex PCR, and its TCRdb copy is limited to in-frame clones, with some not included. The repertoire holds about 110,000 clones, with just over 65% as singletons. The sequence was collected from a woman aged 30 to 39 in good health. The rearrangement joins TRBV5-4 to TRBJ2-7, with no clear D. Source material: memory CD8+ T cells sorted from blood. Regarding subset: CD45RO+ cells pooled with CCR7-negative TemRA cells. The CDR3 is CASSIGPETKMQYF. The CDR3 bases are TGTGCCAGCAGCATAGGACCAGAGACCAAAATGCAGTACTTC. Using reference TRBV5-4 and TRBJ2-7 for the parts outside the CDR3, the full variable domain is ETGVTQSPTHLIKTRGQQVTLRCSSQSGHNTVSWYQQALGQGPQFIFQYYREEENGRGNFPPRFSGLQFPNYSSELNVNALELDDSALYLCASSIGPETKMQYFGPGTRLTVT.